The present T cell receptor beta chain was sequenced within a study of blood T cells in healthy people across ages. The individuals who served as donors were healthy Caucasians living in Russia, aged about 6 to 100. Using a J-beta primer mix together with a sample-barcoded 5' primer, a second PCR was run for about 7 to 12 cycles. Tags on each cDNA molecule came from a template-switch adaptor with 12 random nucleotides. TCRdb re-analysed the 5' RACE reads in MiXCR, keeping a single row per CDR3 protein. This table has about 760,000 distinct CDR3 sequences, 25% appearing once. CDR3 length: 17 amino acids. Germline trimming cut 3 bases from V and 7 bases from J; bases unmatched to any gene: 10. CDR1 is SGHVS, CDR2 FNYEAQ, per germline. This sample was also put to use in a study of T cells of mothers and their children. Per that study: Related mother and child pairs showed slightly greater overlap (not significant) than unrelated pairs did.

The sequence was obtained from a boy between 10 and 17 years old in good health. The chain links TRBV7-6 to TRBJ2-1, with TRBD2 matching over 12 bases. Sequencing input: blood. The CDR3 coding sequence is TGTGCCAGCAGCTTGGACCTAGCGGGAGGGATGGAGAATGAGCAGTTCTTC. Its translation: CASSLDLAGGMENEQFF.